The source of this T cell receptor (beta chain) is a study of cytomegalovirus exposure and HLA in healthy donors. Unmatched junction bases numbered 7, after V lost 10 bases and J lost 3 bases. Germline V gene sequence: CDR1 MNHNS, CDR2 SASEGT. The length of the CDR3 is 15 residues. On this clone: What it binds is unknown.

Study-level findings and limits: Among TCR beta chains, those listed as cytomegalovirus-associated numbered some 160.

Use of 60 Vbeta and 13 Jbeta primers characterized the PCR. Profiling relied on immunoSEQ multiplex PCR, and the TCRdb table lists in-frame clones only, not all of them. The table has around 110,000 clones, 73% seen once; the top ten hold 7.5% to 9%. Specimen: PBMCs. The sequence was collected from a man aged 30 to 39 in good health and CMV-seronegative. The V gene is TRBV6-1, the J gene TRBJ2-2; 11 positions agree with TRBD2. The CDR3 region is CATKILAGDTGELFF. As DNA, the CDR3 is TGTGCCACCAAGATACTAGCGGGGGACACCGGGGAGCTGTTTTTT.